There are a few counts of the clone carrying this TCR beta chain. Its antigen is not known. The data stem from a study of cytomegalovirus exposure and HLA in healthy donors. Overall study: The study's early data release held some 85 million unique TCRs from HLA-typed donors. Study results and caveats: In a later analysis, an Asian-associated ancestry cluster reportedly showed fewer N-insertions than the roughly 700-donor mean. Cytomegalovirus association was listed for under 200 TCR beta chains.

Vbeta (60) and Jbeta (13) primers were used in the PCR. This table comes from immunoSEQ multiplex PCR, and its TCRdb copy is limited to in-frame clones, with some not included. The sample contains some 210,000 clones, approximately 80% of which appear only once. Unrecorded immune exposure was likely among donors, who were nominally healthy when sampled. This TCR was recovered from a male donor in good health and CMV-seronegative. Sequencing was done on a sample of PBMCs.

CDR3 loop: CSVVQGRGTGELFF. CDR3 nucleotide sequence: TGCAGCGTTGTGCAGGGGAGGGGCACCGGGGAGCTGTTTTTT. The V gene is TRBV29-1, the J gene TRBJ2-2; TRBD2 is a possible D gene (7 bases). In germline, CDR1 is SQVTM, CDR2 ANQGSEA. The CDR3 extends over 14 amino acids. The V and J ends lost 4 bases and 4 bases respectively, with 13 bases between them.